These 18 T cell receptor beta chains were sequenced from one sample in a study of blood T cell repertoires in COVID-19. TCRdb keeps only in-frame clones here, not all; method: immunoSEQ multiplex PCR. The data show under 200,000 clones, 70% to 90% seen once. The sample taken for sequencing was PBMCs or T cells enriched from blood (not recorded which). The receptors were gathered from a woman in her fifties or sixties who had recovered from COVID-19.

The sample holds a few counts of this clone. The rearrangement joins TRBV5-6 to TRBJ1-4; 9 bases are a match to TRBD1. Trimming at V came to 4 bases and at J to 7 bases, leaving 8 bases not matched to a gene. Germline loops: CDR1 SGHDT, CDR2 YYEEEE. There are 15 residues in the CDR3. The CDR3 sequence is CASSGNRGRAEKLFF. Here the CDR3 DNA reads TGTGCCAGCAGCGGAAACAGGGGGCGGGCTGAAAAACTGTTTTTT. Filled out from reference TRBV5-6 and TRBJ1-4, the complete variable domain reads DAGVTQSPTHLIKTRGQQVTLRCSPKSGHDTVSWYQQALGQGPQFIFQYYEEEERQRGNFPDRFSGHQFPNYSSELNVNALLLGDSALYLCASSGNRGRAEKLFFGSGTQLSVL.

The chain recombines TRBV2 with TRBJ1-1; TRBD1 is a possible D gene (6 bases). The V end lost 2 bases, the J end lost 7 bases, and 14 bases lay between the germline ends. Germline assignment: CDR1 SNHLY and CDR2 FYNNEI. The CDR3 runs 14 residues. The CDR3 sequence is CASSEQGSTLEAFF. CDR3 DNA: TGTGCCAGCAGTGAACAGGGGTCAACACTTGAAGCTTTCTTT. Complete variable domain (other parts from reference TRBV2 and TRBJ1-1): EPEVTQTPSHQVTQMGQEVILRCVPISNHLYFYWYRQILGQKVEFLVSFYNNEISEKSEIFDDQFSVERPDGSNFTLKIRSTKLEDSAMYFCASSEQGSTLEAFFGQGTRLTVV.

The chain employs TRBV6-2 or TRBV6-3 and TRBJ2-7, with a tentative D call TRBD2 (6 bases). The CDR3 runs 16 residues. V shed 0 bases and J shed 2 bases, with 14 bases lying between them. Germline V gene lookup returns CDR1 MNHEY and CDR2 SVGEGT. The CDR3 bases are TGTGCCAGCAGTTACTCTCCCCTAGCGTCTACCTACGAGCAGTACTTC. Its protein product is CASSYSPLASTYEQYF.

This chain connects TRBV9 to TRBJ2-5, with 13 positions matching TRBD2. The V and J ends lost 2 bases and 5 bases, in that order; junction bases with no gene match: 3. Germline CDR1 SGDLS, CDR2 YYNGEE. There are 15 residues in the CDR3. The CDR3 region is CASSVWGLAGETQYF. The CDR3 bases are TGTGCCAGCAGCGTGTGGGGACTAGCGGGGGAGACCCAGTACTTC.

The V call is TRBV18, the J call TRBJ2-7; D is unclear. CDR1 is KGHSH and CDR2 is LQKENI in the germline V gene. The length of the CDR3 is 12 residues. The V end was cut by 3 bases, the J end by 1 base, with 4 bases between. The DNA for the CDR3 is TGTGCCAGCTCACCTCCTTCCTACGAGCAGTACTTC. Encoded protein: CASSPPSYEQYF.

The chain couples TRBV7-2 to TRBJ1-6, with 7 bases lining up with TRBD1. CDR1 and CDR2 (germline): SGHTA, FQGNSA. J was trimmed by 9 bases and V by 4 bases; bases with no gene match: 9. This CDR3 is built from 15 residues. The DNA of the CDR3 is TGTGCCAGCAGCTCAGGAGGGGGCGTAGGTTCACCCCTCCACTTT. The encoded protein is CASSSGGGVGSPLHF.

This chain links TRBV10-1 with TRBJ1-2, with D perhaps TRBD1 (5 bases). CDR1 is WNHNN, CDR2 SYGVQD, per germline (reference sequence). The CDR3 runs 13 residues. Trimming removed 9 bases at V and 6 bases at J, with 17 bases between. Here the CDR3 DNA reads TGCGCCAGGGGAGGGAGGGGTCGGGATGGCTACACCTTC. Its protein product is CARGGRGRDGYTF.

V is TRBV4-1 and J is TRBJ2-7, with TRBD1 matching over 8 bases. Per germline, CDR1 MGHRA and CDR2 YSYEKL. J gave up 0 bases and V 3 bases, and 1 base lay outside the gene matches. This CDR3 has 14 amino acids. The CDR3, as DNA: TGCGCCAGCAGCCAGGACAGGGACTCCTACGAGCAGTACTTC. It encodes CASSQDRDSYEQYF.

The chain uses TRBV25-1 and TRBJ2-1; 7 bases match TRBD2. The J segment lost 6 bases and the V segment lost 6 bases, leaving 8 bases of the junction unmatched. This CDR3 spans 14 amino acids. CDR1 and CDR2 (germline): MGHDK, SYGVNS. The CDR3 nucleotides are TGTGCCAGCAGAGCCAGCGGGGTCCTCAATGAGCAGTTCTTC. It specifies CASRASGVLNEQFF.

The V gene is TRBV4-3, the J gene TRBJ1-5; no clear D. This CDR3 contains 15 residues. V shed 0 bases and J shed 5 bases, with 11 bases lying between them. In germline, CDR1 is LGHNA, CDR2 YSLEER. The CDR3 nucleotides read TGCGCCAGCAGCCAAGAAGGCGGATCAGATCAGCCCCAGCATTTT. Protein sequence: CASSQEGGSDQPQHF.

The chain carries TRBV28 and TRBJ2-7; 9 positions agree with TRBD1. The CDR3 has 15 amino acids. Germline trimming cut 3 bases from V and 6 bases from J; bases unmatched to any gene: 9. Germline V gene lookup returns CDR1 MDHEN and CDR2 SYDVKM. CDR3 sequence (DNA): TGTGCCAGCAGTTTCTCCGGGACAGGGTCTTCCGAGCAGTACTTC. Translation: CASSFSGTGSSEQYF.

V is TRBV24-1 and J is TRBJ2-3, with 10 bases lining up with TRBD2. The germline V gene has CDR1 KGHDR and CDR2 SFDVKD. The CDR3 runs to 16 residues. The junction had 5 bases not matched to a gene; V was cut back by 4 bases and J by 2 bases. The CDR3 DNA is TGTGCCACCAGTGACCCCAGCGGGGGGGACACAGATACGCAGTATTTT. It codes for CATSDPSGGDTDTQYF.

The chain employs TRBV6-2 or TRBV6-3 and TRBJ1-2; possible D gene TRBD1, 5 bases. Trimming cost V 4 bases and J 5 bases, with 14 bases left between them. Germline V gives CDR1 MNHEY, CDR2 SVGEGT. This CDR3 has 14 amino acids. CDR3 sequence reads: CASSFTTGKYGYTF. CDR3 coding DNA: TGTGCCAGCAGTTTCACCACAGGAAAGTATGGCTACACCTTC.

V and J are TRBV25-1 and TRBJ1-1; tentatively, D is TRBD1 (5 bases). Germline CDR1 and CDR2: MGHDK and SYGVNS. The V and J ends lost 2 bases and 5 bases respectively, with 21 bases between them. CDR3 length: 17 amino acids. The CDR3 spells CASSEMGNWQGSTEAFF. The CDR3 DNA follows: TGTGCCAGCAGTGAAATGGGCAATTGGCAGGGATCTACTGAAGCTTTCTTT. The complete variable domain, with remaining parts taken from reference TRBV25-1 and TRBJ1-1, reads EADIYQTPRYLVIGTGKKITLECSQTMGHDKMYWYQQDPGMELHLIHYSYGVNSTEKGDLSSESTVSRIRTEHFPLTLESARPSHTSQYLCASSEMGNWQGSTEAFFGQGTRLTVV.

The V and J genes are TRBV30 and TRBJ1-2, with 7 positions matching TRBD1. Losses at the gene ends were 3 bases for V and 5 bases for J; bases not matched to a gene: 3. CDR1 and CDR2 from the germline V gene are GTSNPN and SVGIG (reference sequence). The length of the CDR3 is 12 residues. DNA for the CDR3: TGTGCCTGGAGAGGGACAGTTTATGGCTACACCTTC. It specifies CAWRGTVYGYTF.

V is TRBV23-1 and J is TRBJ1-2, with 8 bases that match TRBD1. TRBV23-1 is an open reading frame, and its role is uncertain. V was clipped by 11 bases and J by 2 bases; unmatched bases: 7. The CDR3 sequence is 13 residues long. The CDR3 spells CAPPDRANYGYTF. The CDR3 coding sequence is TGCGCCCCGCCGGACAGGGCCAACTATGGCTACACCTTC.

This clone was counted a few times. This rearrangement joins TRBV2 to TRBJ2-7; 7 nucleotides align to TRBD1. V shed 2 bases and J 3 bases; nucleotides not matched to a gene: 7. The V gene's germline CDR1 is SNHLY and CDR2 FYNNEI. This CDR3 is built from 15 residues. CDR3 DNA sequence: TGTGCCAGCAGTGAAAGGCGACAGGGAAACTACGAGCAGTACTTC. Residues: CASSERRQGNYEQYF. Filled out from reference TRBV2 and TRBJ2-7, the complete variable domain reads EPEVTQTPSHQVTQMGQEVILRCVPISNHLYFYWYRQILGQKVEFLVSFYNNEISEKSEIFDDQFSVERPDGSNFTLKIRSTKLEDSAMYFCASSERRQGNYEQYFGPGTRLTVT.

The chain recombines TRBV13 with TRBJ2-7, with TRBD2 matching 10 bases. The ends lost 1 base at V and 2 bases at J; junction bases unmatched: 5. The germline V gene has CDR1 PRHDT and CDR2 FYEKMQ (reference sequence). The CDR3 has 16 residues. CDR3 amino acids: CASSLATSGVPYEQYF. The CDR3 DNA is TGTGCCAGCAGCTTAGCCACTAGCGGGGTCCCCTACGAGCAGTACTTC.